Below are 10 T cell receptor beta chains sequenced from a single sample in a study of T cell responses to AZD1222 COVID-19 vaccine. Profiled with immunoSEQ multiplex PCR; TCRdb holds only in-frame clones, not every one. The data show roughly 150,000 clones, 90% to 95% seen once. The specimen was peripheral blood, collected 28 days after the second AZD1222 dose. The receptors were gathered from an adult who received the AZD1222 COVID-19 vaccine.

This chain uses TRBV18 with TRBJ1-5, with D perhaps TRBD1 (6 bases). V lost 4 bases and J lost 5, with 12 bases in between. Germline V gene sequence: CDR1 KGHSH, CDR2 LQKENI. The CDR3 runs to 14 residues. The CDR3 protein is CASSQQGLDQPQHF. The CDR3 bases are TGTGCCAGCTCACAACAGGGACTGGATCAGCCCCAGCATTTT.

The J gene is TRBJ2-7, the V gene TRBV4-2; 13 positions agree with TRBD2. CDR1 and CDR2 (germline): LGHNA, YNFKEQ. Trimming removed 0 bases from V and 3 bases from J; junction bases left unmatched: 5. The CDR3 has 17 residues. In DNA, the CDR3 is TGTGCCAGCAGCCAAGAAACTAGCGGGGGGGCAATCTACGAGCAGTACTTC. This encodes CASSQETSGGAIYEQYF.

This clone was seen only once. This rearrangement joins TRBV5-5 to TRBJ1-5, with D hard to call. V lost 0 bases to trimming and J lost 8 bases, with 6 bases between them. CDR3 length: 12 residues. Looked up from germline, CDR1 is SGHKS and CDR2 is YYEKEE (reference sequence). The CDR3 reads CASSLGVEPQHF. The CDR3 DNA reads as TGTGCCAGCAGCTTGGGTGTGGAGCCCCAGCATTTT.

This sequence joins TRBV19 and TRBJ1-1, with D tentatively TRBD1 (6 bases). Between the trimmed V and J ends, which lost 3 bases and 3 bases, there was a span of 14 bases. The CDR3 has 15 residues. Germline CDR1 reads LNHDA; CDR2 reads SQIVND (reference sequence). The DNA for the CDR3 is TGTGCCAGTAGTATGATGACAGGCGGGGACACTGAAGCTTTCTTT. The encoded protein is CASSMMTGGDTEAFF.

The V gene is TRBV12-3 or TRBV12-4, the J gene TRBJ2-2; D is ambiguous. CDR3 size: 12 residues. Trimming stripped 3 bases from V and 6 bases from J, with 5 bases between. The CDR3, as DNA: TGTGCCAGCAGTTTTTACCCCGGGGAGCTGTTTTTT. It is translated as CASSFYPGELFF.

In DNA, the CDR3 is TGTGCCAGCAGCCTCCCCCCCGGGACCCAGTACTTC. Translating gives CASSLPPGTQYF. This chain joins TRBV3-1 (or the pseudogene TRBV3-2) and TRBJ2-5; D remains unclear. Germline V gene sequence: CDR1 LGHDT, CDR2 YNNKEL (reference sequence). The ends were cut back, 4 bases at V and 7 bases at J, with 10 bases in the middle. The CDR3 loop spans 12 amino acids.

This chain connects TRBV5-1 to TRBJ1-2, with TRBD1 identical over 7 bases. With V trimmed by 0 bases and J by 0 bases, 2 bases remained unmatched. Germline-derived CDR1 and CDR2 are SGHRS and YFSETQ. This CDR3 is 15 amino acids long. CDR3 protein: CASSLDGQANYGYTF. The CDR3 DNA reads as TGCGCCAGCAGCTTGGATGGACAGGCTAACTATGGCTACACCTTC.

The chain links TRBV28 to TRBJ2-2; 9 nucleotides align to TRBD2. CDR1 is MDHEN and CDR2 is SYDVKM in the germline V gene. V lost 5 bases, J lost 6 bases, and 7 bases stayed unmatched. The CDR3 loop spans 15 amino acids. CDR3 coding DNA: TGTGCCAGCAGTCTAACCGGGACTAGCCCCGGGGAGCTGTTTTTT. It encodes CASSLTGTSPGELFF.

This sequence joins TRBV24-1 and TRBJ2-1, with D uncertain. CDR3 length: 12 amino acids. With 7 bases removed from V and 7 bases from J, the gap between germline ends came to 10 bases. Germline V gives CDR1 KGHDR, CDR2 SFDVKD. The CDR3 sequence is CATRDGRNEQFF. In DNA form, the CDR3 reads TGTGCCACCAGGGATGGACGAAATGAGCAGTTCTTC.

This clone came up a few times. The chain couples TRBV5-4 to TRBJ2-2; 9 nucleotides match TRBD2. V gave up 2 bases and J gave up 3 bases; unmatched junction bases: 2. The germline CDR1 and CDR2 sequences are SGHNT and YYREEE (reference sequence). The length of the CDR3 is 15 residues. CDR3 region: CASSFPSGDTGELFF. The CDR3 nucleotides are TGTGCCAGCAGCTTCCCTAGCGGGGACACCGGGGAGCTGTTTTTT.